Below, 9 T cell receptor beta chains from the same sample are listed, as sequenced in a study of shared clonotypes between healthy human individuals. TCRdb's table, derived via immunoSEQ multiplex PCR, lists solely in-frame clones and lacks some. The data contain approximately 2.5 million clones, around nine tenths of them singletons. The sequenced sample consisted of naive CD4+ T cells sorted from blood. Subset: CD45RA+ positively selected. Receptors originate from a man in his late teens or twenties in good health.

This clone was observed a single time. The rearrangement links TRBV2 to TRBJ2-1, with 7 bases fitting TRBD1. Trimming at V came to 7 bases and at J to 0 bases, leaving 0 bases not matched to a gene. Germline CDR1 and CDR2: SNHLY and FYNNEI. The CDR3 contains 13 residues. This CDR3 is CASTGGSYNEQFF. The CDR3 coding sequence is TGTGCCAGCACAGGGGGCTCCTACAATGAGCAGTTCTTC.

This chain uses TRBV4-1 with TRBJ2-1; 12 positions match TRBD2. The CDR3 totals 15 residues. Per the germline V gene, CDR1 is MGHRA and CDR2 is YSYEKL. The V gene end was trimmed by 7 bases and the J gene end by 9 bases; junction bases not matched to a gene: 10. DNA for the CDR3: TGCGCCAGCAACCCCGGACTAGCGGGATCTAGTGAGCAGTTCTTC. It translates to CASNPGLAGSSEQFF.

The genes are TRBV19 and TRBJ2-2, with TRBD2 identical over 8 bases. Germline V gene sequence: CDR1 LNHDA, CDR2 SQIVND (reference sequence). CDR3 length: 17 residues. V shed 6 bases and J 0 bases; nucleotides not matched to a gene: 9. The CDR3, as DNA: TGTGCCAGTAGCCCCGAGCGGGGGCCCCCGAACACCGGGGAGCTGTTTTTT. Its translation is CASSPERGPPNTGELFF.

J is TRBJ2-1 and V is TRBV10-1; 10 bases fit TRBD2. Looked up from germline, CDR1 is WNHNN and CDR2 is SYGVQD (reference sequence). Trimming took 2 bases from V and 5 from J; bases not matched to a gene: 3. The CDR3 runs to 15 residues. For the CDR3, the DNA is TGCGCCAGCAGTGAGAGGCTAGCGGGAGACAATGAGCAGTTCTTC. As protein: CASSERLAGDNEQFF.

This rearrangement joins TRBV29-1 to TRBJ2-7; D remains ambiguous. V shed 4 bases and J shed 2 bases, with 9 bases lying between them. CDR1 is SQVTM and CDR2 is ANQGSEA in the germline V gene. This CDR3 spans 12 amino acids. Here the CDR3 DNA reads TGCAGCGTTGTATTACGAACCTACGAGCAGTACTTC. Encoded protein: CSVVLRTYEQYF.

The chain employs TRBV5-4 and TRBJ1-1, with no clear D. Germline values: CDR1 SGHNT, CDR2 YYREEE (reference sequence). V dropped 4 bases and J dropped 1 base, with 17 bases sitting between them. This CDR3 has 16 residues. CDR3 residues: CASSRFSLAANTEAFF. The CDR3 nucleotides are TGTGCCAGCAGCCGATTTTCTTTGGCAGCGAACACTGAAGCTTTCTTT.

A single count supports this clone. The CDR3 end shows no conserved phenylalanine or tryptophan, and so a read error is likely. The rearrangement links TRBV2 to TRBJ2-7; 7 bases are shared with TRBD2. Germline V gene sequence: CDR1 SNHLY, CDR2 FYNNEI. The junction had 4 bases not matched to a gene; V was cut back by 7 bases and J by 1 base. This CDR3 spans 13 amino acids. In nucleotides, the CDR3 is TGTGCCAGCATCCGGGACTATTCCTACGAGCAGTACCTC. It translates to CASIRDYSYEQYL.

The chain joins TRBV19 to TRBJ2-7, with a possible D match to TRBD1 (5 bases). The CDR3 length is 14 residues. Trimming removed 4 bases at V and 2 bases at J, with 12 bases between. CDR1 LNHDA and CDR2 SQIVND come from the germline V gene (reference sequence). The CDR3 sequence is CASSNQGSAYEQYF. Written as DNA, the CDR3 is TGTGCCAGTAGTAACCAGGGCTCGGCCTACGAGCAGTACTTC.

The chain couples TRBV27 to TRBJ2-4; D gene ambiguous. There are 15 residues in the CDR3. Between the trimmed V and J ends, which lost 5 bases and 2 bases, there was a span of 13 bases. Germline-derived CDR1 and CDR2 are MNHEY and SMNVEV (reference sequence). In DNA form, the CDR3 reads TGTGCCAGCAGTATTACGTTTCAAACCAAAAACATTCAGTACTTC. This codes for CASSITFQTKNIQYF.